This T cell receptor beta chain stems from a study of shared T cell receptors in the human thymus. Germline V CDR1 and CDR2: SEHNR, FQNEAQ (reference sequence). This CDR3 is 14 amino acids long. Trimming cost V 5 bases and J 1 base; bases outside gene matches: 3. Repertoires were generated with immunoSEQ multiplex PCR, while TCRdb's copy carries only in-frame clones and drops some. Of about 660,000 clones in the sample, around 87% are singletons; the top ten hold approximately 0.0097%. These sequences were also reported in another study, on human thymus T cells. In that study: The donors were infants in Finland with congenital heart defects, otherwise immunologically healthy.

Material for sequencing was thymocytes. The TCR originated in a boy less than two years old with a congenital heart defect. V gene TRBV7-9 combines with J gene TRBJ2-7; 9 positions match TRBD2. The CDR3: CASSPSGRSYEQYF. In DNA form, the CDR3 reads TGTGCCAGCAGCCCCAGCGGGAGGTCCTACGAGCAGTACTTC.